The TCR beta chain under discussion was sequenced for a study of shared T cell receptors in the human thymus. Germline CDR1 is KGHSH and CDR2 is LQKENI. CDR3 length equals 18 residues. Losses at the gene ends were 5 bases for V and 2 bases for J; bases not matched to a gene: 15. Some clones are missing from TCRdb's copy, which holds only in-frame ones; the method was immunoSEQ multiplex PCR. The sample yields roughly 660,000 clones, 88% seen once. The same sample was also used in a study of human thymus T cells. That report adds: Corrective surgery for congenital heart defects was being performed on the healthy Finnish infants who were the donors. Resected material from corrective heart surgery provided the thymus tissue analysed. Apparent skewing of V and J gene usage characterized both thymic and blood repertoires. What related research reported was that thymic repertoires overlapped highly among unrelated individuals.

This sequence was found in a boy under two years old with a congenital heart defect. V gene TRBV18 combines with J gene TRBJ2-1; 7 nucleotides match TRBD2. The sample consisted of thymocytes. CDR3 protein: CASSKGPWAGVPYNEQFF. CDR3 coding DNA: TGTGCCAGCTCAAAGGGCCCGTGGGCGGGAGTCCCCTACAATGAGCAGTTCTTC.